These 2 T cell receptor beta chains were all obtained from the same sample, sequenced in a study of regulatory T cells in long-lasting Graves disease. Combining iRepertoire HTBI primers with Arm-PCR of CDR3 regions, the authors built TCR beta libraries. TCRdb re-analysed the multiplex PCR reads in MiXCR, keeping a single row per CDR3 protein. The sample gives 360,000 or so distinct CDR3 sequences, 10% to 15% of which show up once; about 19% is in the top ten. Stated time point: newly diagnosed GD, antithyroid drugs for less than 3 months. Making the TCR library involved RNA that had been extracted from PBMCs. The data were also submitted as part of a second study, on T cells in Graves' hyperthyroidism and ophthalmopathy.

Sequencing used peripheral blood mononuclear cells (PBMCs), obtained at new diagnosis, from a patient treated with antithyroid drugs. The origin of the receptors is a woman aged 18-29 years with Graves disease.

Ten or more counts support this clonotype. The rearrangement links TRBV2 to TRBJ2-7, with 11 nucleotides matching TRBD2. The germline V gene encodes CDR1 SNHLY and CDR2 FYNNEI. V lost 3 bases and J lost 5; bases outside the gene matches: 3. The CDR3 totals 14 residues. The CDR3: CASSEGSGGDEQYV. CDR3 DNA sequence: TGTGCCAGCAGTGAGGGTAGCGGGGGGGACGAGCAGTACGTC.

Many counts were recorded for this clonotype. CDR3 protein: CASSTNLRVRNTEAFF. In nucleotides, the CDR3 is TGTGCCAGCAGCACAAACCTCAGGGTGCGGAACACTGAAGCTTTCTTT. This chain connects TRBV11-2 to TRBJ1-1; D might be TRBD1 (5 bases). The V gene's germline CDR1 is SGHAT and CDR2 FQNNGV. Trimming shortened V by 5 bases and J by 1 base, and 17 bases separated the two germline ends. The CDR3 consists of 16 residues.